The entry below describes one T cell receptor (beta chain). Here immunoSEQ multiplex PCR was the method, and the copy in TCRdb shows in-frame clones only, minus some. The sample includes fewer than 7,500 clones, roughly 79% of them seen just once. This entry belongs to a study of PD-1 blockade in classical Hodgkin lymphoma. This CDR3 is built from 13 residues. The germline V and J ends were trimmed by 8 bases and 5 bases, with 16 bases remaining between them. Germline values: CDR1 SGHAT, CDR2 FQNNGV. There was relapse after autologous stem cell transplantation in every patient, and there was variation in brentuximab vedotin exposure. Purification of CD4+ T cells from thawed PBMCs was achieved by magnetic negative selection.

The starting material was CD4+ T cells from blood, obtained at baseline. This chain joins TRBV11-2 and TRBJ2-7; unclear D gene. The receptor comes from a human donor with classical Hodgkin lymphoma. The DNA of the CDR3 is TGTGCCAGCCTCGACCGTTCGAGAAACGAGCAGTACTTC. It is translated as CASLDRSRNEQYF.